A selection of T cell receptor beta chains follows, all from one sample in a study of patients and donors after allogeneic stem cell transplantation. TCRdb reprocessed the RT-PCR reads via MiXCR and lists one record per CDR3 protein. In the table there are 70,000 to 75,000 distinct CDR3 sequences, roughly 29% of which are singletons. The sample was blood, either unsorted or a sorted T cell fraction (not recorded which). The receptors come from a human donor who was either an allogeneic HSCT recipient or a stem cell or donor lymphocyte infusion donor (not recorded which). It is not recorded whose cells these are; they may come from a transplant donor. Each CDR3 is given without its conserved first and last residue. Each record gives: V gene, CDR3 protein.

V gene: TRBV15; CDR3 protein: ATSRDPWGIRGSEAF
V gene: TRBV3-1; CDR3 protein: ASSQDLLAWRVSDEQF
V gene: TRBV21-1; CDR3 protein: ASRLRQGVGYEQY
V gene: TRBV12-3/TRBV12-4; CDR3 protein: ASGVDTQY
V gene: TRBV7-6; CDR3 protein: ASSLAPGLAGDTQY
V gene: TRBV20-1; CDR3 protein: SARGDSHTEAF
V gene: TRBV4-3; CDR3 protein: ASSQGAPSGGNQPQH
V gene: TRBV7-2; CDR3 protein: ASSSRGGQGFNTGELF
V gene: TRBV10-3; CDR3 protein: AIGAGGSQETQY
V gene: TRBV30; CDR3 protein: AWKGQGTGELF
V gene: TRBV30; CDR3 protein: AGGTGSYTEAF
V gene: TRBV10-3; CDR3 protein: AISEYEQGTTEAF
V gene: TRBV7-2; CDR3 protein: ASSLRGTSGTNEQF
V gene: TRBV10-3; CDR3 protein: AISVENTEAF
V gene: TRBV5-1; CDR3 protein: ASSLEVRPYQTDTQY
V gene: TRBV5-1; CDR3 protein: ASRQAANTESF
V gene: TRBV7-9; CDR3 protein: ASSRGTDKLALLGETQY
V gene: TRBV20-1; CDR3 protein: SAAGTSGGGTGELF
V gene: TRBV9; CDR3 protein: ASSATGTEFPGEAF
V gene: TRBV5-1; CDR3 protein: ASSLAPRENYGYT
V gene: TRBV18; CDR3 protein: ASSPLSVTGELF
V gene: TRBV10-3; CDR3 protein: AISGPFGGNTEAF
V gene: TRBV5-4; CDR3 protein: ASSDTIGTDTQY
V gene: TRBV7-2; CDR3 protein: ASSPFVGDGYT
V gene: TRBV4-2; CDR3 protein: ASSQDAGIRTNEKLF
V gene: TRBV25-1; CDR3 protein: ASSLGRPTEAF
V gene: TRBV20-1; CDR3 protein: SARAGFGTEAF
V gene: TRBV7-2; CDR3 protein: ASSFRYTEAF
V gene: TRBV27; CDR3 protein: ASSLLSGFIDGYT
V gene: TRBV6-2/TRBV6-3; CDR3 protein: ASSSGTLQETQY
V gene: TRBV4-2; CDR3 protein: ASSQEGISNTGELF
V gene: TRBV7-2; CDR3 protein: ASSLSRGRTEAF
V gene: TRBV20-1; CDR3 protein: SARDPIRGERA
V gene: TRBV12-3/TRBV12-4; CDR3 protein: ASSLGQDTEAF
V gene: TRBV27; CDR3 protein: ASSSWDYRTDTQY
V gene: TRBV6-6; CDR3 protein: ASGRGGTNEKLF
V gene: TRBV5-1; CDR3 protein: ASTQGPYRGNEQF
V gene: TRBV11-2; CDR3 protein: ASSFWGAGEQY
V gene: TRBV5-1; CDR3 protein: ASSLDIMNTEAF
V gene: TRBV9; CDR3 protein: ASSVEQGRNSPLH
V gene: TRBV7-3; CDR3 protein: ASSTGLALGNEQF
V gene: TRBV12-3/TRBV12-4; CDR3 protein: ASSLGPVSGNQPQH
V gene: TRBV7-3; CDR3 protein: ASSFYSTGELF
V gene: TRBV29-1; CDR3 protein: SVLTGGGQPQH
V gene: TRBV24-1; CDR3 protein: ATSDIAGVYNEQF
V gene: TRBV12-3/TRBV12-4; CDR3 protein: ASSLAPGLLYNEQF
V gene: TRBV5-1; CDR3 protein: ASSLGRRPATNEKLF
V gene: TRBV10-3; CDR3 protein: AISGGNQPQH
V gene: TRBV7-8; CDR3 protein: ASSLEWGLSGYT
V gene: TRBV7-8; CDR3 protein: ASSFRSRTDTQY
V gene: TRBV15; CDR3 protein: ATSRDRPGRNQPQH
V gene: TRBV12-3/TRBV12-4; CDR3 protein: ASSFIYRYSGNTIY
V gene: TRBV5-1; CDR3 protein: ASSRPSGGSTDTQY
V gene: TRBV6-5; CDR3 protein: ASSLRARQDTQY
V gene: TRBV9; CDR3 protein: ASSVDNSGLTGEQY
V gene: TRBV7-9; CDR3 protein: ASSSTPGKLF
V gene: TRBV7-9; CDR3 protein: ASSFGFGGANYGYT
V gene: TRBV3-1; CDR3 protein: ASSQLAGGETQY
V gene: TRBV12-3/TRBV12-4; CDR3 protein: ASSLGSLSNQPQH